A selection of T cell receptor beta chains follows, all from one sample in a study of technical replicates of blood from several donors. TCRdb's table, derived via immunoSEQ multiplex PCR, lists solely in-frame clones and lacks some. The sample contains fewer than 90,000 clones, 95% to 97% of which appear only once. Sequenced sample: T cells isolated from PBMCs. The source of these receptors is a human donor in good health. The CDR3 runs from the conserved cysteine through the conserved F or W. Each record gives: J gene, clone size, V gene, D gene, CDR3 DNA, CDR3 protein. D genes are given only for firm matches. Clone size is given for some rows only: seen once, a few or many times, or a class if the clone is expanded.

TRBJ1-3,.,TRBV21-1,.,TGTGCCAGCAGCATAGTCGGGAAGAATGGAAACACCATATATTTT,CASSIVGKNGNTIYF
TRBJ2-5,once,TRBV6-5,TRBD2,TGTGCCAGCACCCCCTCCGGGGGGGAGACCCAGTACTTC,CASTPSGGETQYF
TRBJ1-2,.,TRBV5-1,TRBD1,TGCGCCAGCAGCTCGCCGAACAGGGGGCTTAACTATGGCTACACCTTC,CASSSPNRGLNYGYTF
TRBJ2-5,.,TRBV6-5,TRBD2,TGTGCCAGCAGTTACTCGGTGACTAGCGCCCCAGAGACCCAGTACTTC,CASSYSVTSAPETQYF
TRBJ1-1,few,TRBV11-3,.,TGTGCCAGCAGCTTAGCGGTAAATTACCCGTACACTGAAGCTTTCTTT,CASSLAVNYPYTEAFF
TRBJ1-4,.,TRBV5-1,.,TGCGCCAGCAGCTTGGCCAGTCTCCCTAATGAAAAACTGTTTTTT,CASSLASLPNEKLFF
TRBJ1-2,.,TRBV2,.,TGTGCCAGCAGTGCATCACGGGAGGCAAACTCACATGGCTACACCTTC,CASSASREANSHGYTF
TRBJ1-6,once,TRBV7-2,TRBD1,TGTGCCAGCAGCGAAAGACAGGGGGCCCTTAATTCACCCCTCCACTTT,CASSERQGALNSPLHF
TRBJ2-7,.,TRBV11-2,.,TGTGCCAGCAGCTCTCCCTACGAGCAGTACTTC,CASSSPYEQYF
TRBJ2-2,.,TRBV27,.,TGTGCCAGCAGTTTATCCCCGTGGGGGCATCACACCGGGGAGCTGTTTTTT,CASSLSPWGHHTGELFF
TRBJ2-1,.,TRBV5-1,.,TGCGCCAGCAGCTTGGAGTGGCCAACCTACAATGAGCAGTTCTTC,CASSLEWPTYNEQFF
TRBJ1-1,.,TRBV6-1,.,TGTGCCAGCATTGTGGCAGGGTGGGGCACTGAAGCTTTCTTT,CASIVAGWGTEAFF